This T cell receptor beta chain stems from a study of T cells expressing NK-cell markers. The CDR3 runs 14 residues. TCRdb reprocessed the 5' RACE reads and stores each CDR3 protein as one record, lacking DNA. The listing records roughly 390,000 distinct CDR3 sequences. Specimen: blood T cells: a sorted CD56 or NKG2C T cell subset, CD4+ or CD8+ T cells, or bulk PBMC T cells (not recorded which). The chain joins TRBV12-3 or TRBV12-4 to TRBJ1-5; TCRdb names TRBD1, which stays unverified in the absence of DNA. This TCR came from a woman in her 50s in good health. CDR3: CASTLGGGYQPQHF.